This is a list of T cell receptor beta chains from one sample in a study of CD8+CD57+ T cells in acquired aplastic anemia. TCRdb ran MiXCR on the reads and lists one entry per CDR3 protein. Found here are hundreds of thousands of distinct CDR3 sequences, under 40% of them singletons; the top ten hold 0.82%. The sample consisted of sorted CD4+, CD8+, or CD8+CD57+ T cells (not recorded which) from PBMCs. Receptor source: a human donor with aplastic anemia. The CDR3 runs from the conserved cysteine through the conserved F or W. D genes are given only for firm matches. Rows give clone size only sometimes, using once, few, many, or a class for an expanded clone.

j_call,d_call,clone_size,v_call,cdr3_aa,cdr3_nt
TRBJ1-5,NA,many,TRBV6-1,CASGRDNNQPQHF,TGTGCCAGCGGGAGGGACAACAATCAGCCCCAGCATTTT
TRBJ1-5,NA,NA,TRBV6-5,CASSYRGAEASNQPQHF,TGTGCCAGCAGTTACAGGGGGGCGGAGGCAAGCAATCAGCCCCAGCATTTT
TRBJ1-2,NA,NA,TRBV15,CATSSLPDPSYGYTF,TGTGCCACCAGCAGCTTACCAGACCCTAGCTATGGCTACACCTTC
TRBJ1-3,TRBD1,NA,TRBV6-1,CASTRDRVSHFSGNTIHF,TGTGCCAGCACCAGGGACAGGGTGAGCCACTTCTCTGGAAACACCATACATTTT
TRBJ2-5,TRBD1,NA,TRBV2,CASRVDRGETQYF,TGTGCCAGCAGGGTAGACAGGGGAGAGACCCAGTACTTC
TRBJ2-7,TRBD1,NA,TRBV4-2,CASSHTRDRPYEQYF,TGTGCCAGCAGCCATACCCGGGACAGACCCTACGAGCAGTACTTC
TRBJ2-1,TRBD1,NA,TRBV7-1,CASSGRTGGNSYNEQFF,TGTGCCAGCAGCGGTAGGACAGGGGGAAACTCCTACAATGAGCAGTTCTTC
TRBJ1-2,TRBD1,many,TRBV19,CASSGTGGRYGYTF,TGTGCCAGTAGCGGGACAGGCGGAAGGTATGGCTACACCTTC
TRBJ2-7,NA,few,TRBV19,CAGSIDPSSYEQYF,TGTGCCGGTAGTATAGATCCCAGCTCCTACGAGCAGTACTTC
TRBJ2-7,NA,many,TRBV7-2,CASSLTAEGTYEQYF,TGTGCCAGCAGCTTAACGGCGGAGGGGACCTACGAGCAGTACTTC
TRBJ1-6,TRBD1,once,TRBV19,CASSPSGQGNSPLHF,TGTGCCAGTAGTCCCTCGGGACAGGGGAATTCACCCCTCCACTTT
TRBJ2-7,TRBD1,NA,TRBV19,CASSPGQGAFSYEQYF,TGTGCCAGTAGTCCAGGACAGGGGGCGTTCTCCTACGAGCAGTACTTC
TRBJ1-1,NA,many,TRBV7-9,CASSLGGLGTEAFF,TGTGCCAGCAGCTTAGGAGGCCTGGGCACTGAAGCTTTCTTT
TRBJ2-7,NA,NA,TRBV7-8,CASSQVTGPHEQYF,TGTGCCAGCAGCCAAGTAACGGGCCCCCACGAGCAGTACTTC
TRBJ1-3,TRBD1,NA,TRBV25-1,CASSEWKGGQAGNTIYF,TGTGCCAGCAGTGAATGGAAGGGGGGACAGGCTGGAAACACCATATATTTT
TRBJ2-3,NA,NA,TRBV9,CASSGGRAVADTQYF,TGTGCCAGCAGCGGGGGACGGGCGGTTGCAGATACGCAGTATTTT
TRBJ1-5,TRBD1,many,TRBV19,CASVPGQGRGQPQHF,TGTGCCAGTGTACCGGGACAGGGCAGAGGACAGCCCCAGCATTTT
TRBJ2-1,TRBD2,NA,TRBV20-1,CSARVRGGPGNEQFF,TGCAGTGCTAGAGTAAGGGGAGGGCCCGGAAATGAGCAGTTCTTC
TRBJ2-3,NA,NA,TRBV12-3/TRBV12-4,CASSRETDTQYF,TGTGCCAGCAGCCGGGAAACAGATACGCAGTATTTT
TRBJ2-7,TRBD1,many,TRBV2,CASPPDRDHEQYF,TGTGCCAGCCCTCCCGACAGGGACCACGAGCAGTACTTC
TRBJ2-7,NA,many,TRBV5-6,CASSLRGKLYEQYF,TGTGCCAGCAGCTTGCGGGGGAAGCTGTACGAGCAGTACTTC
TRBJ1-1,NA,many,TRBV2,CASSAWSATNTEAFF,TGTGCCAGCAGTGCTTGGTCCGCGACGAACACTGAAGCTTTCTTT
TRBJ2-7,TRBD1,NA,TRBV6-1,CASSESRDRRDEQYF,TGTGCCAGCAGTGAAAGTCGGGACAGGAGGGACGAGCAGTACTTC
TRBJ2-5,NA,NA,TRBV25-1,CATTDPPETQYF,TGTGCCACCACGGATCCGCCGGAGACCCAGTACTTC
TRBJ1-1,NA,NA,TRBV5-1,CASSEEQGYTEAFF,TGCGCCAGCAGCGAGGAACAGGGATATACTGAAGCTTTCTTT
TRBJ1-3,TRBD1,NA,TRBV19,CASRRDSRLSGNTIYF,TGTGCCAGTCGGCGGGACAGTCGACTCTCCGGAAACACCATATATTTT
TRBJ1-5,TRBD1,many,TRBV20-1,CSARTGRVFGPQHF,TGCAGTGCGAGGACAGGGAGGGTGTTTGGGCCCCAGCATTTT
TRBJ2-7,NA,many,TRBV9,CASSVVLEGEQYF,TGTGCCAGCAGCGTAGTACTAGAAGGCGAGCAGTACTTC
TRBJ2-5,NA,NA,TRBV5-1,CASSLDPGGQETQYF,TGCGCCAGCAGCTTGGATCCCGGCGGACAAGAGACCCAGTACTTC
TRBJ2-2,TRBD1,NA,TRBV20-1,CSATTTGQGELFF,TGCAGTGCTACTACTACGGGACAGGGGGAGCTGTTTTTT
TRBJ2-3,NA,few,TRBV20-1,CSASRQGRTDTQYF,TGCAGTGCTAGTCGGCAGGGCAGGACAGATACGCAGTATTTT
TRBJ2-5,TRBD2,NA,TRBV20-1,CSANFLAGVGVQYF,TGCAGTGCTAATTTCTTGGCGGGAGTCGGTGTGCAGTACTTC
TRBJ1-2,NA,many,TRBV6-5,CASSYLDSLGGYTF,TGTGCCAGCAGTTACCTCGACTCACTGGGAGGCTACACCTTC
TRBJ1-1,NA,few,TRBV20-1,CSAGGGAFF,TGCAGTGCCGGGGGTGGAGCTTTCTTT
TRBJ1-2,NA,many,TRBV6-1,CASRDGDTPNYGYTF,TGTGCCAGCAGGGACGGGGACACACCTAACTATGGCTACACCTTC
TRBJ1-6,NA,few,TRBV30,CALGQSSYNSPLHF,TGTGCCTTAGGACAGAGCTCCTATAATTCACCCCTCCACTTT
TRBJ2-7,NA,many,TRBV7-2,CASSLGEGAYEQYF,TGTGCCAGCAGCTTAGGTGAGGGGGCCTACGAGCAGTACTTC
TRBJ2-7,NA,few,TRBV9,CASSAIENPYEQYF,TGTGCCAGCAGCGCCATAGAAAACCCCTACGAGCAGTACTTC
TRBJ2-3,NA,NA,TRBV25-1,CAWSGGDSSTDTQYF,TGTGCCTGGAGTGGGGGGGACAGTAGCACAGATACGCAGTATTTT
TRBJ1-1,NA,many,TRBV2,CASSVGGPTEAFF,TGTGCCAGCAGTGTTGGGGGGCCCACTGAAGCTTTCTTT
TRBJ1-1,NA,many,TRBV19,CASSLTWDSYTEAFF,TGTGCCAGTAGTCTAACATGGGACTCTTACACTGAAGCTTTCTTT
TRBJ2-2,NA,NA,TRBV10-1,CASRGDTPGELFF,TGCGCCAGCAGGGGGGACACCCCCGGGGAGCTGTTTTTT
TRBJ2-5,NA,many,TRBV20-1,CSALLRLKETQYF,TGCAGTGCGCTTCTTCGGCTGAAAGAGACCCAGTACTTC
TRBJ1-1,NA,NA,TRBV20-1,CSASAGAMDHEAFF,TGCAGTGCTAGTGCCGGGGCCATGGATCATGAAGCTTTCTTT
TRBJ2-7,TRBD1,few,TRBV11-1,CASSWLDRGNTYEQYF,TGTGCCAGCAGCTGGCTAGACAGGGGTAACACCTACGAGCAGTACTTC
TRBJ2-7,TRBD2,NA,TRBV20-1,CSARGPGLAGGGYEQYF,TGCAGTGCTAGAGGCCCGGGACTAGCGGGAGGAGGGTACGAGCAGTACTTC
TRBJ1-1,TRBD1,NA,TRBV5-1,CASRPGTDTEAFF,TGCGCCAGCAGGCCCGGGACAGACACTGAAGCTTTCTTT
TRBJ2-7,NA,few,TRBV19,CAWSAYRNYEQYF,TGTGCCTGGAGTGCGTACCGAAACTACGAGCAGTACTTC
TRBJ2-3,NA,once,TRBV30,CAWGPWADTQYF,TGTGCCTGGGGCCCATGGGCAGACACGCAGTATTTT
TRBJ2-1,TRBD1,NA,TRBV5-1,CASSLRQGEFNEQFF,TGCGCCAGCAGCTTACGACAGGGGGAATTCAATGAGCAGTTCTTC